These 23 T cell receptor beta chains share one sample of origin, sequenced in a study of T cell responses to AZD1222 COVID-19 vaccine. Assay: immunoSEQ multiplex PCR; the TCRdb copy retains only in-frame clones and omits some. The sample shows approximately 190,000 clones, more than 80% of them seen only once. The source material was peripheral blood, sampled 28 days after the second dose of the MenACWY control vaccine. These receptors were collected from an adult who received the MenACWY meningococcal vaccine as a control.

CDR3 DNA sequence: TGTGCCAGCAACACTCCGGGACTAGCGGGAGACAATGAGCAGTTCTTC. Protein sequence: CASNTPGLAGDNEQFF. This chain links TRBV2 with TRBJ2-1; 14 nucleotides align to TRBD2. In germline, CDR1 is SNHLY, CDR2 FYNNEI. The CDR3 covers 16 residues. V lost 7 bases and J lost 5; bases outside the gene matches: 7.

The chain links TRBV6-2 or TRBV6-3 to TRBJ2-2, with 10 bases that match TRBD2. Trimming cost V 4 bases and J 3 bases; bases outside gene matches: 2. CDR3 length: 15 amino acids. In germline, CDR1 is MNHEY, CDR2 SVGEGT. The CDR3 DNA reads TGTGCCAGCAGTTTAGGACTAGCGGACACCGGGGAGCTGTTTTTT. It encodes CASSLGLADTGELFF.

This clone was recorded a few times. The chain is built from TRBV29-1 and TRBJ1-1; TRBD1 matches 9 bases. Germline CDR1 SQVTM, CDR2 ANQGSEA. The CDR3 extends over 15 amino acids. Unmatched junction bases numbered 7, after V lost 3 bases and J lost 2 bases. The chain's CDR3 is CSVEPGGQGNTEAFF. The CDR3 DNA follows: TGCAGCGTTGAGCCGGGGGGACAGGGAAACACTGAAGCTTTCTTT.

CDR3 coding DNA: TGCGCCAGCGGATGGACAGGGGAACACTATGGCTACACCTTC. This translates into CASGWTGEHYGYTF. The chain is built from TRBV10-1 and TRBJ1-2; 9 bases align to TRBD1. Germline values: CDR1 WNHNN, CDR2 SYGVQD (reference sequence). The CDR3 is made up of 14 amino acids. V lost 8 bases to trimming and J lost 3 bases; unmatched junction nucleotides: 7.

The chain has TRBV19 and TRBJ2-7; D is possibly TRBD2 (6 bases). Germline V CDR1 and CDR2: LNHDA, SQIVND (reference sequence). Trimming removed 2 bases from V and 5 bases from J, with 13 bases in between. CDR3 length equals 14 residues. DNA for the CDR3: TGTGCCAGTAGTATATTCCGGGAGCGACACGAGCAGTACTTC. It translates to CASSIFRERHEQYF.

CDR3 DNA: TGTGCCAGCAGCTTAAGACGGGCTGAGAACACCGGGGAGCTGTTTTTT. The encoded protein is CASSLRRAENTGELFF. This sequence joins TRBV7-3 and TRBJ2-2; D not resolved. The CDR3 loop spans 16 amino acids. The germline gives CDR1 SGHTA, CDR2 FQGTGA. Trimming took 1 base from V and 1 from J, leaving 10 bases between them. The full variable domain, completed using reference TRBV7-3 and TRBJ2-2, is GAGVSQTPSNKVTEKGKYVELRCDPISGHTALYWYRQSLGQGPEFLIYFQGTGAADDSGLPNDRFFAVRPEGSVSTLKIQRTERGDSAVYLCASSLRRAENTGELFFGEGSRLTVL.

V gene TRBV28 combines with J gene TRBJ2-2; D may be TRBD2 (6 bases). Germline loops: CDR1 MDHEN, CDR2 SYDVKM. The CDR3 is made up of 14 amino acids. The germline V and J ends were trimmed by 4 bases and 6 bases, with 12 bases remaining between them. This chain's CDR3 is CASSSGSWAGELFF. The CDR3, as DNA: TGTGCCAGCAGTTCCGGGAGCTGGGCCGGGGAGCTGTTTTTT.

The gene calls are TRBV7-9 and TRBJ1-4; 10 nucleotides agree with TRBD1. CDR1 is SEHNR and CDR2 is FQNEAQ in the germline V gene (reference sequence). V shed 5 bases, J shed 2 bases, and the junction held 11 bases outside the gene matches. The CDR3 spans 18 residues. The CDR3 loop is CASSRTRDRGYTNEKLFF. CDR3 DNA sequence: TGTGCCAGCAGCCGGACCCGGGACAGGGGATATACTAATGAAAAACTGTTTTTT.

The chain has TRBV10-1 and TRBJ2-1, with TRBD2 matching over 12 bases. Germline values: CDR1 WNHNN, CDR2 SYGVQD (reference sequence). V shed 4 bases, J shed 10 bases, and the junction held 11 bases outside the gene matches. The length of the CDR3 is 16 residues. The CDR3 loop reads CASSAKLAGGPQEQFF. The DNA for the CDR3 is TGCGCCAGCAGTGCGAAGCTAGCGGGAGGGCCGCAGGAGCAGTTCTTC.

The rearrangement links TRBV3-1 (or the pseudogene TRBV3-2) to TRBJ2-7, with D unresolved. Trimming took 4 bases from V and 3 from J, leaving 7 bases between them. The CDR3 has 12 amino acids. CDR1 is LGHDT, CDR2 YNNKEL, per germline (reference sequence). CDR3 loop: CASSPRDYEQYF. The CDR3 nucleotides read TGTGCCAGCAGCCCGCGCGACTACGAGCAGTACTTC.

The V and J genes are TRBV16 and TRBJ2-7; TRBD1 is a possible D gene (5 bases). The CDR3 extends over 12 amino acids. The germline V gene encodes CDR1 KGHSY and CDR2 FQNENV. With 9 bases removed from V and 1 base from J, the gap between germline ends came to 10 bases. As DNA, the CDR3 is TGTGCCAGTACACAGGATTCCTACGAGCAGTACTTC. Protein sequence: CASTQDSYEQYF.

The count of this clone is one. The V gene is TRBV12-3 or TRBV12-4, the J gene TRBJ1-4; D is ambiguous. The CDR3 runs to 13 residues. V lost 5 bases and J 7 bases, leaving 11 bases between the germline ends. CDR3 region: CASSPGLSEKLFF. The DNA of the CDR3 is TGTGCCAGCAGTCCCGGCCTTAGTGAAAAACTGTTTTTT.

The chain is built from TRBV3-1 (or the pseudogene TRBV3-2) and TRBJ1-1, with no clear D. V was shortened by 3 bases and J by 4 bases, with 6 bases between the two germline ends. Germline CDR1 is LGHDT and CDR2 is YNNKEL (reference sequence). CDR3 length: 12 residues. The CDR3 loop reads CASSQTGTEAFF. CDR3 DNA sequence: TGTGCCAGCAGCCAGACGGGCACTGAAGCTTTCTTT.

This clone was picked up one time. J is TRBJ1-4 and V is TRBV30; no firm D call. From germline, CDR1 is GTSNPN and CDR2 SVGIG (reference sequence). This CDR3 comprises 13 residues. V was cut by 5 bases and J by 8 bases, with 15 bases left in between. The DNA for the CDR3 is TGTGCCTGGGGCGGAGTATGGAAAGAAAAACTGTTTTTT. This codes for CAWGGVWKEKLFF.

This chain links TRBV7-9 with TRBJ2-2; D not resolved. Germline lookup yields CDR1 SEHNR and CDR2 FQNEAQ (reference sequence). The V end lost 3 bases, the J end lost 4 bases, and 12 bases lay between the germline ends. The CDR3 consists of 15 residues. The DNA of the CDR3 is TGTGCCAGCAGCTTTTCACACACGGGCACCGGGGAGCTGTTTTTT. It yields the protein CASSFSHTGTGELFF.

This chain uses TRBV6-5 with TRBJ2-5; 7 nucleotides align to TRBD1. The V gene end was trimmed by 7 bases and the J gene end by 5 bases; junction bases not matched to a gene: 7. Germline values: CDR1 MNHEY, CDR2 SVGAGI. This CDR3 has 13 residues. This CDR3 is CASTRQGWETQYF. DNA for the CDR3: TGTGCCAGCACCCGACAGGGTTGGGAGACCCAGTACTTC.

The chain joins TRBV18 to TRBJ2-7; TRBD1 matches at 8 bases. In germline, CDR1 is KGHSH, CDR2 LQKENI. This CDR3 region has 14 residues. V lost 4 bases to trimming and J lost 6 bases; unmatched junction nucleotides: 8. CDR3 sequence (DNA): TGTGCCAGCTCACTAGGACAGGGTGCAGCCGAGCAGTACTTC. This codes for CASSLGQGAAEQYF.

The J gene is TRBJ2-5, the V gene TRBV7-3, with TRBD2 identical over 7 bases. The CDR3 is 13 amino acids. V dropped 5 bases and J dropped 9; count of bases not matched to a gene: 9. Looked up from germline, CDR1 is SGHTA and CDR2 is FQGTGA. The CDR3 DNA sequence: TGTGCCAGCAGCGCCCTGGGGGGAGGGGCCCAGTACTTC. Encoded protein: CASSALGGGAQYF.

The chain combines TRBV5-5 with TRBJ1-2, with D uncertain. V shed 0 bases and J shed 7 bases, with 13 bases lying between them. CDR1 and CDR2 (germline): SGHKS, YYEKEE (reference sequence). CDR3 length: 14 amino acids. The CDR3 sequence: CASSLGSTAGGYTF. For the CDR3, the DNA is TGTGCCAGCAGCTTGGGCTCCACAGCCGGTGGCTACACCTTC.

This clone is a singleton in its sample. This chain links TRBV27 with TRBJ2-3; the D gene is possibly TRBD2 (6 bases). Trimming stripped 5 bases from V and 1 base from J, with 22 bases between. This CDR3 comprises 18 residues. Germline V gives CDR1 MNHEY, CDR2 SMNVEV (reference sequence). DNA of the CDR3: TGTGCCAGCAGTCCCTGGGGGAGGCTCCTTGGTGGCACAGATACGCAGTATTTT. Protein sequence: CASSPWGRLLGGTDTQYF.

A single count supports this clone. V and J are TRBV5-8 and TRBJ1-2, with D maybe TRBD1 (5 bases). The germline V and J ends were trimmed by 0 bases and 6 bases, with 18 bases remaining between them. The CDR3 loop spans 16 amino acids. Germline V gene lookup returns CDR1 SGHTS and CDR2 YDEGEE. This CDR3 is CASSLAGFVGTNGYTF. As DNA, the CDR3 is TGTGCCAGCAGCTTGGCCGGGTTTGTAGGGACGAATGGCTACACCTTC.

This sequence joins TRBV24-1 and TRBJ1-2; 8 bases fit TRBD1. The CDR3 spans 16 residues. The germline CDR1 and CDR2 sequences are KGHDR and SFDVKD. Trimming took 4 bases from V and 2 from J; bases not matched to a gene: 8. The CDR3 DNA reads as TGTGCCACCAGTGACCCGGGACAGGACGTCAACTATGGCTACACCTTC. This translates into CATSDPGQDVNYGYTF.

The chain links TRBV5-1 to TRBJ2-1; 10 bases agree with TRBD2. The CDR3 contains 15 residues. Looked up from germline, CDR1 is SGHRS and CDR2 is YFSETQ. V gave up 5 bases and J gave up 2 bases; unmatched junction bases: 4. The CDR3 spells CASSWTSGAYNEQFF. The CDR3 DNA sequence: TGCGCCAGCAGTTGGACTAGCGGAGCCTACAATGAGCAGTTCTTC.